This TCR beta chain was profiled in a study of early T cells in non-severe SARS-CoV-2 infection (dated by TCRdb to the early 2020s). Some background on the complete study: TCR sequencing used bulk RNA from unsorted whole blood, so alpha and beta chains could not be paired. What the research found in general, with its limitations: VDJdb matching was skewed toward anti-spike CD8 responses and likely underestimated virus-specific expansions by missing private and CD4 specificities.

The receptor library was made with 5' RACE. Sequencing relied on a NextSeq 500. To correct for sequencing error and PCR bias, the TCR library protocol tagged individual cDNA molecules with unique molecular identifiers. TCR alpha and beta chains were both sequenced, and the abundances of alpha and beta sequences in each sample were closely correlated with each other. Per the original workflow: Decombinator V4 was used to perform V gene, J gene and CDR3 annotation of TCR sequences. TCRs were defined as expanded if a significant change between any two time points was detected under a Poisson model with p below 0.0001. Abundances of TCRs were expressed as counts per million after normalisation to the total number of TCRs sequenced in each sample. VDJdb, accessed on 1 November 2021, was searched for TCRs annotated for CMV, EBV and SARS-CoV-2, and TCRs annotated for more than one antigen were excluded. Using fastp at Q25 and MiXCR, TCRdb reprocessed the public reads and kept productive beta chains. A single entry per CDR3 protein holds the most common genes and DNA from its merged rows. Here the V and J calls rest on TCRdb's processing, not on the authors' analysis. In this sample the table shows more than 20,000 distinct CDR3 sequences, less than 7% of which occur a single time. Together, the top ten hold under 2.5% of the sample.

Set within a cohort of healthcare workers in London, UK, this nested case-control study involved weekly PCR testing of nasopharyngeal swabs along with blood sampling. Between 23 and 31 March 2020, the week of the UK lockdown, healthcare workers were enrolled and then followed up weekly for as long as 16 weeks. At least ten counts were recorded for this clonotype. Its antigen has not been determined. No clone much larger than this one lies a single base away; base qualities are absent. The receptor's source is an adult who was a healthcare worker with PCR-confirmed SARS-CoV-2 infection or an uninfected control (not recorded which). Sample: whole blood.

CDR3 loop: CASSVIQGNKNIQYF. The DNA sequence reads TGTGCCAGTAGTGTGATACAGGGGAACAAAAACATTCAGTACTTC. The chain couples TRBV19 to TRBJ2-4; TRBD1 matches 7 bases in the middle. At the junction V is shortened by 5 bases and J by 3 bases; bases outside the gene matches: 7. Its CDR3 holds 15 amino acids, cysteine through phenylalanine. Only the CDR3 portion is preserved as DNA: 45 bases, with reading frame beginning at the first base. From the germline V gene (reference sequence), CDR1 is LNHDA and CDR2 is SQIVND. Joined to the reference TRBV19 and TRBJ2-4 proteins, this CDR3 gives the full variable domain: DGGITQSPKYLFRKEGQNVTLSCEQNLNHDAMYWYRQDPGQGLRLIYYSQIVNDFQKGDIAEGYSVSREKKESFPLTVTSAQKNPTAFYLCASSVIQGNKNIQYFGAGTRLSVL.